These 16 T cell receptor beta chains were sequenced from one sample in a study of breast tumors, draining lymph nodes, adjacent tissues. TCRdb redid the calling of the multiplex PCR reads with MiXCR, one entry per CDR3 protein. The data contain approximately 40,000 distinct CDR3 sequences, 36% of them singletons. Input material: breast tumor tissue. Receptors originate from a female donor with breast cancer. Some clones in this sample may be carry-over from other donors' samples.

The table lists this clonotype with many counts. This chain joins TRBV11-2 and TRBJ2-1; TRBD2 might be the D (6 bases). CDR3 length equals 14 residues. CDR1 and CDR2 (germline): SGHAT, FQNNGV. The ends were cut back, 1 base at V and 5 bases at J, with 9 bases in the middle. CDR3 in DNA: TGTGCCAGCAGCTTAGCGGGAGCCAACAATGAGCAGTTCTTC. It specifies CASSLAGANNEQFF.

The chain employs TRBV9 and TRBJ2-2; D might be TRBD2 (6 bases). Germline V lookup: CDR1 SGDLS, CDR2 YYNGEE. The CDR3 is 14 amino acids. The V and J ends lost 6 bases and 2 bases respectively, with 11 bases between them. CDR3 in DNA: TGTGCCAGCACAGCCGGGAGTAACACCGGGGAGCTGTTTTTT. It translates to CASTAGSNTGELFF.

About this clonotype: This may arise from a read error, as a much more abundant clone is one base away. The CDR3 nucleotides read TGTGCCAGCCGTACGGGGGCTGGCACAGATACGCAGTATTTT. It yields the protein CASRTGAGTDTQYF. The chain links TRBV19 to TRBJ2-3; D possibly uses TRBD1 or TRBD2 (6 bases each). The length of the CDR3 is 14 residues. V dropped 9 bases and J dropped 1 base, with 14 bases sitting between them. The germline V gene encodes CDR1 LNHDA and CDR2 SQIVND (reference sequence).

The rearrangement joins TRBV5-6 to TRBJ2-4; perhaps TRBD2 as D (6 bases). The V end lost 0 bases, the J end lost 0 bases, and 7 bases lay between the germline ends. This CDR3 spans 15 amino acids. Looked up from germline, CDR1 is SGHDT and CDR2 is YYEEEE. This CDR3 reads CASSLGRGAKNIQYF. In DNA, the CDR3 is TGTGCCAGCAGCTTGGGGCGGGGAGCCAAAAACATTCAGTACTTC.

This clonotype has only one observation. V gene TRBV5-6 combines with J gene TRBJ1-1; a possible D gene is TRBD1 (6 bases). Trimming removed 2 bases at V and 4 bases at J, with 12 bases between. Germline CDR1 SGHDT, CDR2 YYEEEE. This CDR3 comprises 14 residues. The CDR3 bases are TGTGCCAGCAGCTTTGGTCAGGGGACCACTGAAGCTTTCTTT. Amino acid sequence: CASSFGQGTTEAFF.

The CDR3 nucleotides are TGCGCCAGCAGCTTGTACAGTTTAAATGAGCAGTTCTTC. This translates into CASSLYSLNEQFF. This chain links TRBV5-1 with TRBJ2-1; D not certain. V shed 1 base and J shed 7 bases, with 9 bases lying between them. CDR3 length: 13 amino acids. Germline V gene lookup returns CDR1 SGHRS and CDR2 YFSETQ.

This clonotype has only a few counts. The chain recombines TRBV19 with TRBJ2-1, with D uncertain. Trimming stripped 1 base from V and 4 bases from J, with 11 bases between. The CDR3 is 15 residues long. Germline values: CDR1 LNHDA, CDR2 SQIVND (reference sequence). The DNA for the CDR3 is TGTGCCAGTAGTATAGGACATATAGAATACAATGAGCAGTTCTTC. As protein: CASSIGHIEYNEQFF. The full variable domain, rest sourced from reference TRBV19 and TRBJ2-1, is DGGITQSPKYLFRKEGQNVTLSCEQNLNHDAMYWYRQDPGQGLRLIYYSQIVNDFQKGDIAEGYSVSREKKESFPLTVTSAQKNPTAFYLCASSIGHIEYNEQFFGPGTRLTVL.

This clonotype was recorded many times. The chain has TRBV6-6 and TRBJ2-7, with a tentative D call TRBD1 (6 bases). The V end was cut by 6 bases, the J end by 2 bases, with 14 bases between. Germline V gene data show CDR1 as MNHNY and CDR2 as SVGAGI (reference sequence). The CDR3 runs 14 residues. CDR3 sequence (DNA): TGTGCCAGCAGACAGGGACGGATCACCTACGAGCAGTACTTC. Translating gives CASRQGRITYEQYF.

Of note for this clonotype: At one end, the junction sequence differs from germline, possibly due to a read error. The V and J genes are TRBV7-2 and TRBJ2-7; 13 bases align to TRBD2. Germline V lookup: CDR1 SGHTA, CDR2 FQGNSA. The CDR3 loop spans 16 amino acids. The CDR3 nucleotides are TGTGCCAGCAGTTTAGCTGGGTGGACTAGCGGGAGCGAGCAGTACTTC. It yields the protein CASSLAGWTSGSEQYF.

CDR3 coding DNA: TGTGCCAGCAGTGCGGACAGGGTCAGCTCCTACGAGCAGTACTTC. Amino acid sequence: CASSADRVSSYEQYF. The chain joins TRBV2 to TRBJ2-7; 8 bases align to TRBD1. The J segment lost 0 bases and the V segment lost 4 bases, leaving 5 bases of the junction unmatched. CDR3 size: 15 residues. Germline CDR1 SNHLY, CDR2 FYNNEI.

In this sample, this clonotype turned up many times. The V call is TRBV4-1, the J call TRBJ2-3; D might be TRBD1 or TRBD2, each matching 5 bases. Trimming took off 1 base at V and 2 bases at J, with 13 bases between the two ends. The CDR3 loop spans 16 amino acids. The germline CDR1 and CDR2 sequences are MGHRA and YSYEKL. CDR3 loop: CASSQVRGDVTDTQYF. In DNA form, the CDR3 reads TGCGCCAGCAGCCAAGTTAGAGGGGACGTCACAGATACGCAGTATTTT.

The chain joins TRBV5-1 to TRBJ2-5, with 9 bases lining up with TRBD1. The length of the CDR3 is 14 residues. The germline V gene has CDR1 SGHRS and CDR2 YFSETQ. The ends lost 5 bases at V and 5 bases at J; junction bases unmatched: 7. The CDR3 here is CASSSTGGIETQYF. The CDR3 DNA reads as TGCGCCAGCAGTTCCACAGGGGGCATTGAGACCCAGTACTTC.

This clonotype was seen more than once but under ten times. The chain has TRBV5-6 and TRBJ2-2; D is undetermined. CDR1 is SGHDT, CDR2 YYEEEE, per germline. CDR3 length: 14 residues. Trimming stripped 2 bases from V and 3 bases from J, with 8 bases between. The CDR3 bases are TGTGCCAGCAGCTTCGGAGCCGACACCGGGGAGCTGTTTTTT. Its protein product is CASSFGADTGELFF. Full variable domain (missing parts from reference TRBV5-6 and TRBJ2-2): DAGVTQSPTHLIKTRGQQVTLRCSPKSGHDTVSWYQQALGQGPQFIFQYYEEEERQRGNFPDRFSGHQFPNYSSELNVNALLLGDSALYLCASSFGADTGELFFGEGSRLTVL.

At least ten counts were recorded for this clonotype. The V gene is TRBV5-1, the J gene TRBJ1-2; 8 nucleotides agree with TRBD1. V was clipped by 3 bases and J by 8 bases; unmatched bases: 12. CDR3 length: 15 amino acids. Looked up from germline, CDR1 is SGHRS and CDR2 is YFSETQ. CDR3 residues: CASSWDRQRSSGYTF. In DNA form, the CDR3 reads TGCGCCAGCAGCTGGGACAGGCAAAGGTCCAGCGGCTACACCTTC.

In this sample, this clonotype turned up many times. The chain couples TRBV7-3 to TRBJ2-1; 9 bases line up with TRBD1. V shed 5 bases and J 3 bases; nucleotides not matched to a gene: 5. Germline values: CDR1 SGHTA, CDR2 FQGTGA. CDR3 length equals 15 residues. DNA of the CDR3: TGTGCCAGCAGCCCGGGACAGGGCGTCTACAATGAGCAGTTCTTC. It translates to CASSPGQGVYNEQFF.

This clonotype has ten or more counts. The V and J genes are TRBV7-9 and TRBJ2-3; D might be TRBD2 (7 bases). Germline values: CDR1 SEHNR, CDR2 FQNEAQ (reference sequence). The ends were cut back, 5 bases at V and 1 base at J, with 16 bases in the middle. The CDR3 has 16 residues. The CDR3 reads CASSKYEGGGTDTQYF. The CDR3 DNA sequence: TGTGCCAGCAGCAAATACGAGGGGGGGGGCACAGATACGCAGTATTTT. The complete variable domain, with remaining parts taken from reference TRBV7-9 and TRBJ2-3, reads DTGVSQNPRHKITKRGQNVTFRCDPISEHNRLYWYRQTLGQGPEFLTYFQNEAQLEKSRLLSDRFSAERPKGSFSTLEIQRTEQGDSAMYLCASSKYEGGGTDTQYFGPGTRLTVL.